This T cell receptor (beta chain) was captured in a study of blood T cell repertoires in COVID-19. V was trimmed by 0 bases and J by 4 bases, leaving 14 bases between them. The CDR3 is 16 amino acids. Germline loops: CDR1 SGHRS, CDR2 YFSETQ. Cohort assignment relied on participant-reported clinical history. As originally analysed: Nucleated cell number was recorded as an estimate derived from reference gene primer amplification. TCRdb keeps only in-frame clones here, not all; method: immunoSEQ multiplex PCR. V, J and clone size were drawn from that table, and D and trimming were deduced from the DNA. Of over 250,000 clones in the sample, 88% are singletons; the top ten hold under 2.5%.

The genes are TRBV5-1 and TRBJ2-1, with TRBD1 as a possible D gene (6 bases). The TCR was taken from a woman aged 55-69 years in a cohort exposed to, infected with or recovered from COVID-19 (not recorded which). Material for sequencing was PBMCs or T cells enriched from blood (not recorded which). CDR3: CASSLEAARGYNEQFF. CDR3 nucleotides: TGCGCCAGCAGCTTGGAAGCGGCTAGGGGGTACAATGAGCAGTTCTTC.